The sequence of this T cell receptor beta chain was determined in a study of blood T cell repertoires in COVID-19 (dated by TCRdb to 2018 to 2020). A note on the overall study: The collaborator samples originated in the United States, Italy and Spain and spanned the acute and convalescent phases of COVID-19. Sample metadata almost always included a de-identified subject ID, COVID-19 status, age in years and sex. Where available, HLA class I and class II types were taken from metadata supplied by the sample provider and were not determined by assay-based typing. The dataset comprised deeply sampled blood TCRbeta repertoires from subjects exposed to, actively infected with, or recovered from COVID-19. A freely available public database, intended as a resource for researchers studying the immune response to SARS-CoV-2, is where the repertoires were released. Samples came from the ongoing ImmuneRACE study (first 160 participants) plus 1,254 subjects from 6 global collaborators. The material from the prospective study consisted of cDNA or gDNA derived from T cells, B-cell-depleted T cells, or PBMCs. Overall study outcomes, separate from this receptor: How much clinical and demographic metadata was included differed by source and by participant, and the metadata was provided uncurated.

Each collaborating institution followed its own protocols to collect whole blood in K2EDTA tubes. For TCRbeta analysis, collaborators shipped samples in one of three forms: frozen whole blood, isolated PBMCs, or DNA extracted from either of those sample types. Trimming accounts for 4 bases at V and 7 bases at J, while the number of junction bases matched to no gene is 9. The CDR3 goes from the cysteine to the phenylalanine over 14 residues. Only CDR3 DNA remains: 42 bases, in frame from the first base. The germline V gene encodes CDR1 LGHDT and CDR2 YNNKEL (reference sequence). TCRbeta CDR3 regions were amplified from genomic DNA using the immunoSEQ Assay, a bias-controlled multiplex PCR. The authors' analysis ran thus. Nucleated cell counts per sample were estimated from amplification of reference gene primers within the assay. To quantify the absolute abundance of each unique TCRbeta CDR3 rearrangement, sequence reads were collapsed and filtered. For each sample, productive Simpson clonality was calculated as the square root of Simpson's diversity index across productive rearrangements. TCRdb stores this immuneACCESS table with in-frame sequences only. Part of the clones is absent; in the studies checked, under half of the shortfall reflects unresolved V genes, and no reason is known for the rest. D and trimming come from the DNA, and the V and J calls and clone size come from that table. This sample comprises 300,000 to 450,000 clones, roughly 80% of them detected only once. More than 0.85% of the sample is in the top ten clones.

Points on this clone: Its binding antigen is unknown. No base quality information exists; no much larger clone differs at one position.

This sequence uses TRBV3-1 (or the pseudogene TRBV3-2) and TRBJ1-2; 7 central bases correspond to TRBD1. The sequence derives from a human donor with acute or convalescent COVID-19. The donor label of this sample is uncertain. Sequences were obtained from peripheral blood. The CDR3 protein: CASSLGRGTGGYTF. The base sequence is TGTGCCAGCAGCCTGGGCAGGGGGACTGGTGGCTACACCTTC.